These 24 T cell receptor beta chains share one sample of origin, sequenced in a study of blood T cells in healthy people across ages. With a J-beta primer mix and a sample-barcoded 5' primer, a second PCR ran about 7 to 12 cycles. One entry per CDR3 protein results from TCRdb running MiXCR on the 5' RACE reads. This table has 1 million or so distinct CDR3 sequences, 40% to 55% appearing once. Sequencing was carried out using blood. The receptors come from an older woman in good health.

The chain carries TRBV7-2 and TRBJ2-7, with TRBD2 matching 11 bases. The trim removed 1 base at V and 4 bases at J, leaving 9 bases unmatched. Germline CDR1 and CDR2: SGHTA and FQGNSA. The CDR3 covers 17 residues. The CDR3 spells CASSLVWASGRSYEQYF. The DNA of the CDR3 is TGTGCCAGCAGCTTAGTTTGGGCTAGCGGGAGGTCGTACGAGCAGTACTTC.

In its sample, this clonotype was seen a few times. For the CDR3, the DNA is TGCAGTGCTAGACAGGAGGGCTATGGCTACACCTTC. This translates into CSARQEGYGYTF. J is TRBJ1-2 and V is TRBV20-1; D is unclear. Trimming shortened V by 2 bases and J by 4 bases, and 8 bases separated the two germline ends. Germline V gene lookup returns CDR1 DFQATT and CDR2 SNEGSKA (reference sequence). This CDR3 spans 12 amino acids.

This clonotype occurred a few times. The chain joins TRBV6-1 to TRBJ1-2; D ambiguous. V gave up 6 bases and J gave up 10 bases, with 15 bases separating them. CDR3 length: 12 amino acids. Per germline, CDR1 MNHNS and CDR2 SASEGT. The CDR3 loop reads CASSLLTKHYTF. The CDR3 bases are TGTGCCAGCAGCCTTTTGACCAAACACTACACCTTC.

In its sample, this clonotype was seen a few times. This chain connects TRBV20-1 to TRBJ2-1, with TRBD2 matching over 10 bases. Germline CDR1 is DFQATT and CDR2 is SNEGSKA (reference sequence). The junction had 6 bases not matched to a gene; V was cut back by 5 bases and J by 2 bases. This CDR3 has 15 residues. In nucleotides, the CDR3 is TGCAGTGCTCCTCTAGCGGGAGCGGCCTACAATGAGCAGTTCTTC. Its protein is CSAPLAGAAYNEQFF.

The genes are TRBV4-1 and TRBJ1-4, with unresolved D. Trimming cost V 0 bases and J 0 bases, with 11 bases left between them. The CDR3 length is 17 residues. Germline loops: CDR1 MGHRA, CDR2 YSYEKL. The CDR3 reads CASSQESPLSTNEKLFF. In DNA, the CDR3 is TGCGCCAGCAGCCAAGAGTCCCCACTATCAACTAATGAAAAACTGTTTTTT.

The chain links TRBV20-1 to TRBJ1-2; unclear D gene. CDR1 DFQATT and CDR2 SNEGSKA come from the germline V gene (reference sequence). CDR3 length: 11 amino acids. V shed 3 bases and J shed 6 bases, with 8 bases lying between them. The CDR3 sequence is CSASSPNGYTF. In DNA, the CDR3 is TGCAGTGCTAGTTCGCCTAATGGCTACACCTTC.

This rearrangement joins TRBV30 to TRBJ2-5; D remains unclear. Germline V gene lookup returns CDR1 GTSNPN and CDR2 SVGIG (reference sequence). The CDR3 is made up of 13 amino acids. Trimming took off 2 bases at V and 2 bases at J, with 9 bases between the two ends. CDR3 sequence: CAWSLRRQETQYF. For the CDR3, the DNA is TGTGCCTGGAGTTTACGGAGACAAGAGACCCAGTACTTC.

The rearrangement links TRBV28 to TRBJ1-2, with 9 bases identical to TRBD1. Germline V gives CDR1 MDHEN, CDR2 SYDVKM. The V and J ends lost 5 bases and 7 bases, in that order; junction bases with no gene match: 8. This CDR3 is 14 amino acids long. CDR3 in DNA: TGTGCCAGCAGTAGGACAGGGGTTTTGGTTGGCTACACCTTC. It translates to CASSRTGVLVGYTF.

This clonotype turned up a few times. The chain is built from TRBV6-5 and TRBJ1-1; the D gene is possibly TRBD1 (6 bases). V lost 8 bases and J 0 bases, leaving 13 bases between the germline ends. CDR3 length: 14 amino acids. The germline V gene encodes CDR1 MNHEY and CDR2 SVGAGI. CDR3 bases: TGTGCCAGCGCTATGGACAGAATGAACACTGAAGCTTTCTTT. It codes for CASAMDRMNTEAFF.

A remark on this clonotype: An end of the junction does not agree with germline; a read error may underlie this. The chain couples TRBV18 to TRBJ1-4; tentative D call: TRBD1 (5 bases). Germline V gene sequence: CDR1 KGHSH, CDR2 LQKENI. The CDR3 is 13 amino acids. The CDR3 nucleotides read TGCGCCAGCTCAGTCAGGGACGATGAAAAACTGTTTTTT. Protein sequence: CASSVRDDEKLFF.

V and J are TRBV6-2 or TRBV6-3 and TRBJ2-3; the D gene is possibly TRBD2 (5 bases). Germline V gives CDR1 MNHEY, CDR2 SVGEGT. The CDR3 contains 15 residues. Trimming removed 5 bases from V and 1 base from J, with 13 bases in between. CDR3 loop: CASSMDGERTDTQYF. As DNA, the CDR3 is TGTGCCAGCAGTATGGACGGGGAGCGCACAGATACGCAGTATTTT.

The chain recombines TRBV12-3 or TRBV12-4 with TRBJ2-5, with 12 bases matching TRBD2. V shed 8 bases, J shed 4 bases, and the junction held 2 bases outside the gene matches. The CDR3 loop spans 13 amino acids. The CDR3 coding sequence is TGTGCCAGCTCGGGACTAGCGGGAGAGACCCAGTACTTC. Translating gives CASSGLAGETQYF.

The sample holds a few counts of this clonotype. The V and J genes are TRBV27 and TRBJ1-2; D is uncertain. CDR3 size: 13 residues. Per the germline V gene, CDR1 is MNHEY and CDR2 is SMNVEV (reference sequence). Trimming stripped 6 bases from V and 6 bases from J, with 14 bases between. DNA of the CDR3: TGTGCCAGCAGCCCCCGGACTGACGATGGCTACACCTTC. As protein: CASSPRTDDGYTF.

The chain joins TRBV15 to TRBJ2-1; 8 bases are a match to TRBD1. The CDR3 is made up of 14 amino acids. J gave up 10 bases and V 5 bases, and 10 bases lay outside the gene matches. Germline CDR1 and CDR2: LNHNV and YYDKDF (reference sequence). The CDR3 loop is CATSRVRGQGEQFF. The CDR3 DNA sequence: TGTGCCACCAGCCGGGTCAGGGGGCAGGGAGAGCAGTTCTTC.

This clonotype was counted a few times. Mismatch with germline at one junction end may stem from a read error. The V call is TRBV3-1, the J call TRBJ1-1; unclear D gene. CDR1 is LGHDT, CDR2 YNNKEL, per germline (reference sequence). The CDR3 sequence is 13 residues long. CDR3 protein: CASSQGSRTEAFF. Written as DNA, the CDR3 is TGTGCCAGCAGCCAGGGGTCACGGACTGAGGCTTTCTTT.

CDR3 in DNA: TGTGCCAGCAGTACCTGGAAAGCTACAGATACGCAGTATTTT. This sequence encodes CASSTWKATDTQYF. The V call is TRBV27, the J call TRBJ2-3; D unresolved. Trimming pared 5 bases from V and 3 bases from J, leaving 12 bases between. CDR3 size: 14 residues. Looked up from germline, CDR1 is MNHEY and CDR2 is SMNVEV (reference sequence).

This clonotype has a handful of counts. The CDR3 DNA is TGTGCCAGCAGCTTAGAGCTGGGACACCACTACGAGCAGTACTTC. Amino acids: CASSLELGHHYEQYF. This chain links TRBV7-6 with TRBJ2-7, with a possible D match to TRBD1 (6 bases). V lost 1 base and J lost 3, with 13 bases in between. The CDR3 sequence is 15 residues long. Germline V gives CDR1 SGHVS, CDR2 FNYEAQ. The variable domain in full, completed from reference TRBV7-6 and TRBJ2-7, reads GAGVSQSPRYKVTKRGQDVALRCDPISGHVSLYWYRQALGQGPEFLTYFNYEAQQDKSGLPNDRFSAERPEGSISTLTIQRTEQRDSAMYRCASSLELGHHYEQYFGPGTRLTVT.

As DNA, the CDR3 is TGTGCCAGCAGTCCGACTAGGCATGGGGACAATGAGCAGTTCTTC. Encoded protein: CASSPTRHGDNEQFF. The J gene is TRBJ2-1, the V gene TRBV6-1, with D possibly matching TRBD2 (6 bases). The CDR3 sequence is 15 residues long. Germline CDR1 MNHNS, CDR2 SASEGT. The germline V and J ends were trimmed by 5 bases and 5 bases, with 16 bases remaining between them.

To note about this clonotype: The junction differs from germline at one of its ends, possibly a read error. This chain joins TRBV3-1 and TRBJ2-7; D might be TRBD2 (6 bases). The CDR3 sequence is 16 residues long. Germline V CDR1 and CDR2: LGHDT, YNNKEL (reference sequence). This CDR3 is CANSPDGGLSSYEQYF. The CDR3 DNA is TGTGCCAACAGCCCCGATGGGGGACTCAGCTCCTACGAGCAGTACTTC.

This clonotype was recorded a few times. V gene TRBV29-1 combines with J gene TRBJ2-1; TRBD2 agrees at 7 bases. The germline CDR1 and CDR2 sequences are SQVTM and ANQGSEA. V lost 7 bases and J lost 3; bases outside the gene matches: 6. The CDR3 is 13 residues long. DNA for the CDR3: TGCAGCGCCGTGGGGGGGGGCTACAATGAGCAGTTCTTC. Protein product: CSAVGGGYNEQFF.

In this sample, this clonotype turned up a few times. The rearrangement uses TRBV12-3 or TRBV12-4 and TRBJ2-3; possibly TRBD2 for D (6 bases). Trimming took off 1 base at V and 4 bases at J, with 15 bases between the two ends. The CDR3 loop spans 16 amino acids. The CDR3 nucleotides are TGTGCCAGCAGTTTAGGCCAGCGGGTGAAGTCAGATACGCAGTATTTT. The encoded protein is CASSLGQRVKSDTQYF.

This clonotype was seen repeatedly, ten times or more. The V call is TRBV15, the J call TRBJ2-7; 9 bases match TRBD2. There are 15 residues in the CDR3. The germline CDR1 and CDR2 sequences are LNHNV and YYDKDF (reference sequence). V dropped 0 bases and J dropped 4; count of bases not matched to a gene: 4. CDR3 in amino acids: CATSRDPSGRYEQYF. CDR3 DNA: TGTGCCACCAGCAGAGATCCCAGCGGGAGGTACGAGCAGTACTTC.

This clonotype has just a few counts. The rearrangement joins TRBV14 to TRBJ2-1, with D possibly being TRBD2 (5 bases). Germline CDR1 is SGHDN and CDR2 is FVKESK. V was shortened by 1 base and J by 9 bases, with 10 bases between the two germline ends. This CDR3 region has 13 residues. The CDR3 nucleotides read TGTGCCAGCAGCCAAGGGGGAGCAGTTGAGCAGTTCTTC. Its translation: CASSQGGAVEQFF.

J is TRBJ1-2 and V is TRBV6-5; 12 nucleotides match TRBD1. Trimming removed 2 bases from V and 7 bases from J; junction bases left unmatched: 5. The CDR3 is made up of 15 amino acids. The germline gives CDR1 MNHEY, CDR2 SVGAGI. The CDR3 DNA sequence: TGTGCCAGCAGTTACGCGGGACAGGGGGCATTTGGCTACACCTTC. Protein product: CASSYAGQGAFGYTF.